These 19 T cell receptor beta chains were all obtained from the same sample, sequenced in a study of OX40 agonist ivuxolimab in advanced cancers. TCRdb keeps only in-frame clones here, not all; method: immunoSEQ multiplex PCR. In the table there are under 60,000 clones, roughly nine tenths of which are singletons. The material sequenced was CD4+ or CD8+ T cells sorted from blood, taken in a trial of the OX40 agonist ivuxolimab. The source of these receptors is an adult with an advanced solid tumor such as melanoma, head and neck, liver or kidney cancer.

This clone was seen a single time. The chain recombines TRBV5-4 with TRBJ1-1; TRBD1 agrees at 7 bases. This CDR3 is built from 15 residues. V trimming: 2 bases; J trimming: 1 base; junction bases outside the gene matches: 5. From germline, CDR1 is SGHNT and CDR2 YYREEE (reference sequence). DNA of the CDR3: TGTGCCAGCAGCTTTTCTGCAGGGGGGAACACTGAAGCTTTCTTT. Protein: CASSFSAGGNTEAFF.

CDR3 amino acids: CASSYEGAGIYEQYF. CDR3 nucleotide sequence: TGTGCCAGCAGCTACGAGGGGGCAGGGATATACGAGCAGTACTTC. The rearrangement links TRBV6-5 to TRBJ2-7, with TRBD1 identical over 7 bases. This CDR3 spans 15 amino acids. The J segment lost 4 bases and the V segment lost 6 bases, leaving 12 bases of the junction unmatched. CDR1 is MNHEY and CDR2 is SVGAGI in the germline V gene.

This clone came up once. The chain has TRBV7-9 and TRBJ1-2, with D perhaps matching TRBD1 (5 bases). The length of the CDR3 is 16 residues. V lost 2 bases, J lost 2 bases, and 15 bases lay in between. Germline V lookup: CDR1 SEHNR, CDR2 FQNEAQ (reference sequence). The CDR3 DNA sequence: TGTGCCAGCAGCTTAACCCATGGGACCGCAAACTATGGCTACACCTTC. It translates to CASSLTHGTANYGYTF.

The gene calls are TRBV28 and TRBJ2-6, with D maybe TRBD1 (6 bases). Trimming left V 7 bases short and J 1 base short, with 20 bases between. Germline V gene sequence: CDR1 MDHEN, CDR2 SYDVKM. The CDR3 loop spans 18 amino acids. The DNA for the CDR3 is TGTGCCAGCACCTTACACCAGGGACATTCTTCTGGGGCCAACGTCCTGACTTTC. Translating gives CASTLHQGHSSGANVLTF.

Note on this clone: The sample has other DNA sequences that encode this CDR3 too. The chain uses TRBV9 and TRBJ2-3; TRBD2 agrees at 7 bases. The junction had 4 bases not matched to a gene; V was cut back by 0 bases and J by 0 bases. CDR1 and CDR2 (germline): SGDLS, YYNGEE. The CDR3 totals 16 residues. The CDR3 nucleotides are TGTGCCAGCAGCGTAGCCCCAGCGGGGAGCACAGATACGCAGTATTTT. Its protein is CASSVAPAGSTDTQYF.

This chain joins TRBV9 and TRBJ2-1, with 8 bases fitting TRBD2. The CDR3 extends over 14 amino acids. Germline CDR1 is SGDLS and CDR2 is YYNGEE. The ends lost 2 bases at V and 5 bases at J; junction bases unmatched: 3. CDR3 in DNA: TGTGCCAGCAGCGTTAGCGGGGCAAACAATGAGCAGTTCTTC. Translation gives CASSVSGANNEQFF.

This chain joins TRBV11-2 and TRBJ2-1, with D maybe TRBD2 (6 bases). The CDR3 is 17 amino acids. The germline CDR1 and CDR2 sequences are SGHAT and FQNNGV. Deletions cut 4 bases from V and 3 bases from J, with 19 bases between. CDR3 nucleotides: TGTGCCAGCAGCTCCTCCGGGGGAGCTGGGAACTACAATGAGCAGTTCTTC. Translated, it gives CASSSSGGAGNYNEQFF.

The chain combines TRBV19 with TRBJ2-1; D might be TRBD2 (6 bases). Trimming shortened V by 5 bases and J by 7 bases, and 12 bases separated the two germline ends. Germline assignment: CDR1 LNHDA and CDR2 SQIVND (reference sequence). CDR3 length: 13 residues. This CDR3 is CASSPGLLNEQFF. The CDR3 coding sequence is TGTGCCAGTAGTCCGGGACTTCTAAATGAGCAGTTCTTC.

This clone was counted a single time. The chain recombines TRBV7-2 with TRBJ2-5, with 9 positions matching TRBD2. With 5 bases clipped from V and 5 bases from J, the junction kept 12 bases outside the gene matches. CDR1 SGHTA and CDR2 FQGNSA come from the germline V gene. This CDR3 is 16 amino acids long. The CDR3 reads CASSRDSSGGRETQYF. The CDR3, as DNA: TGTGCCAGCAGCCGAGACTCCAGCGGGGGGAGGGAGACCCAGTACTTC.

This clone was seen only once. The chain is built from TRBV28 and TRBJ2-2; D perhaps matches TRBD2 (6 bases). The CDR3 runs to 14 residues. Trimming pared 6 bases from V and 6 bases from J, leaving 14 bases between. The germline CDR1 and CDR2 sequences are MDHEN and SYDVKM. CDR3 bases: TGTGCCAGCAGACCCCGTGGCGGGGCCGGGGAGCTGTTTTTT. It codes for CASRPRGGAGELFF.

The chain links TRBV5-4 to TRBJ2-1; perhaps TRBD2 as D (7 bases). CDR3 length: 16 amino acids. V was pared by 0 bases and J by 7 bases, with 17 bases between. Germline CDR1 and CDR2: SGHNT and YYREEE (reference sequence). The CDR3 loop reads CASSLVPWGGRNEQFF. The CDR3 DNA is TGTGCCAGCAGCTTGGTACCGTGGGGGGGCAGGAATGAGCAGTTCTTC.

This chain uses TRBV7-3 with TRBJ2-7, with 9 positions matching TRBD2. The CDR3 is 15 residues long. CDR1 is SGHTA, CDR2 FQGTGA, per germline. Trimming at V came to 3 bases and at J to 3 bases, leaving 6 bases not matched to a gene. The CDR3 nucleotides are TGTGCCAGCAGCTTGGCTAGCGGGATTGGCTACGAGCAGTACTTC. Translated: CASSLASGIGYEQYF.

This clone was found once. The V call is TRBV6-6, the J call TRBJ2-1; D not certain. Germline CDR1 and CDR2: MNHNY and SVGAGI (reference sequence). V was shortened by 0 bases and J by 8 bases, with 14 bases between the two germline ends. This CDR3 spans 15 amino acids. The CDR3 DNA sequence: TGTGCCAGCAGTTACTCGCGCGAAACTCGGGATGAGCAGTTCTTC. It translates to CASSYSRETRDEQFF.

The chain joins TRBV5-4 to TRBJ1-1, with 7 bases identical to TRBD1. CDR3 size: 15 residues. Germline assignment: CDR1 SGHNT and CDR2 YYREEE (reference sequence). Trimming at V came to 4 bases and at J to 1 base, leaving 7 bases not matched to a gene. The CDR3 DNA is TGTGCCAGCAGCAATGGGGACAGAACGAACACTGAAGCTTTCTTT. Translated, it gives CASSNGDRTNTEAFF.

The DNA for the CDR3 is TGTGCCAGCGCTTTGGGCAATACAGATACGCAGTATTTT. Amino acid sequence: CASALGNTDTQYF. V is TRBV2 and J is TRBJ2-3, with no clear D. The CDR3 length is 13 residues. In germline, CDR1 is SNHLY, CDR2 FYNNEI. V lost 8 bases, J lost 3 bases, and 12 bases lay in between. The full variable domain, completed using reference TRBV2 and TRBJ2-3, is EPEVTQTPSHQVTQMGQEVILRCVPISNHLYFYWYRQILGQKVEFLVSFYNNEISEKSEIFDDQFSVERPDGSNFTLKIRSTKLEDSAMYFCASALGNTDTQYFGPGTRLTVL.

The CDR3 DNA is TGTGCCAGCAGCCCGCGGTCAGGAGCGAACACCGGGGAGCTGTTTTTT. This sequence encodes CASSPRSGANTGELFF. The chain recombines TRBV5-6 with TRBJ2-2; D is unclear. Per germline, CDR1 SGHDT and CDR2 YYEEEE. The V gene lost 4 bases and the J gene lost 0 bases, with 13 bases spanning the gap. The CDR3 has 16 residues. Filled out from reference TRBV5-6 and TRBJ2-2, the complete variable domain reads DAGVTQSPTHLIKTRGQQVTLRCSPKSGHDTVSWYQQALGQGPQFIFQYYEEEERQRGNFPDRFSGHQFPNYSSELNVNALLLGDSALYLCASSPRSGANTGELFFGEGSRLTVL.

This clone showed up just a few times. CDR3 nucleotides: TGTGCCACCACGGACAGCGGGGGTTCACCCCTCCACTTT. It codes for CATTDSGGSPLHF. The rearrangement uses TRBV28 and TRBJ1-6; perhaps TRBD1 as D (6 bases). The CDR3 length is 13 residues. Trimming took 10 bases from V and 9 from J, leaving 16 bases between them. Per germline, CDR1 MDHEN and CDR2 SYDVKM.

This clone was detected only once. V and J are TRBV6-4 and TRBJ2-3, with 9 bases identical to TRBD1. The V and J ends lost 3 bases and 7 bases, in that order; junction bases with no gene match: 8. This CDR3 spans 15 amino acids. Looked up from germline, CDR1 is MRHNA and CDR2 is SNTAGT. CDR3 region: CASSEQGARTHTQYF. As DNA, the CDR3 is TGTGCCAGCAGTGAACAGGGGGCCAGAACCCATACGCAGTATTTT.

The gene calls are TRBV9 and TRBJ1-2; D possibly corresponds to TRBD1 (5 bases). Trimming pared 4 bases from V and 8 bases from J, leaving 15 bases between. The CDR3 runs 13 residues. From germline, CDR1 is SGDLS and CDR2 YYNGEE. CDR3: CASSPGLQEGYTF. The CDR3 coding sequence is TGTGCCAGCAGCCCGGGACTCCAGGAGGGCTACACCTTC.